This T cell receptor (beta chain) was captured by sequencing in a study of cytomegalovirus exposure and HLA in healthy donors. Use of 60 Vbeta and 13 Jbeta primers characterized the PCR. Study processing details: A follow-up analysis tallied about 80 million unique TCR beta chains, about 10 million shared. Sequenced by immunoSEQ multiplex PCR; TCRdb stores in-frame clones only, minus some. The D gene and trimming were derived from the DNA, and the V and J assignments and clone size from that table. The sample has around 190,000 clones; 70% to 85% are singletons. Germline V gives CDR1 SGHVS, CDR2 FQNEAQ. The CDR3 is 14 amino acids. With V trimmed by 2 bases and J by 6 bases, 4 bases remained unmatched. Study-wide findings and caveats: Researchers reported in a later analysis that common viral pathogens appeared linked to several top clusters.

For this clone: Its antigen is undetermined.

Sequenced material: PBMCs. The chain has TRBV7-8 and TRBJ2-7, with 10 positions matching TRBD2. This sequence originates from a woman aged 25-40 years in good health and CMV-seropositive. The CDR3 region has the DNA TGTGCCAGCAGCTTAAGGCTAGCGGGAGCCGAGCAGTACTTC. This translates into CASSLRLAGAEQYF.